This T cell receptor (beta chain) was recovered during a study of blood T cells in healthy people across ages. Overall study context: T cells yielded about one barcoded beta molecule per two cells through template switching. Findings and limits, study-wide: Greater diversity and more naive CD4+ cells were seen in long-lived donors than in aged donors.

This clonotype came up many times. What it binds is unknown. A second PCR of 7 to 11 cycles used a sample-barcoded 5' primer and a J-beta primer mix. The template-switch adaptor, which had 12 random nucleotides, put a tag on each cDNA molecule. One entry per CDR3 protein results from TCRdb running MiXCR on the 5' RACE reads. The table records under 850,000 distinct CDR3 sequences, 35% to 40% of them present only once. This CDR3 spans 15 amino acids. Deletions cut 0 bases from V and 6 bases from J, with 11 bases between. Germline loops: CDR1 LGHNA, CDR2 YSLEER. This sequence originates from a man between 18 and 29 years old in good health. The chain recombines TRBV4-3 with TRBJ1-4; D gene ambiguous. The material sequenced was blood. For the CDR3, the DNA is TGCGCCAGCAGCCAAGATAAGGGATCAGATGAAAAACTGTTTTTT. Encoded protein: CASSQDKGSDEKLFF.